These 23 T cell receptor beta chains share one sample of origin, sequenced in a study of response to subunit inactivated influenza vaccine. TCRdb reprocessed the RT-PCR reads with MiXCR, giving one entry per CDR3 protein. The data contain roughly 500,000 distinct CDR3 sequences, 16% of them singletons. Sample: CD4+ T cells sorted from PBMCs, taken around 25 months after vaccination. The receptors here all came from a man in his fifties or sixties who received an inactivated influenza vaccine.

This clonotype has more than one count but fewer than ten. The CDR3 here is CASSLQNRVASEQYF. The DNA for the CDR3 is TGTGCCAGCAGCCTACAGAACAGGGTAGCGAGCGAGCAGTACTTC. The chain joins TRBV7-2 to TRBJ2-7; D possibly corresponds to TRBD1 (6 bases). The CDR3 spans 15 residues. Trimming left V 5 bases short and J 6 bases short, with 20 bases between. CDR1 is SGHTA and CDR2 is FQGNSA in the germline V gene.

The J gene is TRBJ2-7, the V gene TRBV16; no clear D gene. CDR1 is KGHSY and CDR2 is FQNENV in the germline V gene. V dropped 2 bases and J dropped 6 bases, with 11 bases sitting between them. CDR3 length equals 13 residues. Written as DNA, the CDR3 is TGTGCCAGCAGCCAACCAATGCTCTCCGAGCAGTACTTC. Protein: CASSQPMLSEQYF.

The chain links TRBV4-1 to TRBJ1-5; weak D call: TRBD1 (6 bases). CDR1 MGHRA and CDR2 YSYEKL come from the germline V gene. The CDR3 runs to 15 residues. V was trimmed by 6 bases and J by 3 bases, leaving 15 bases between them. The CDR3 DNA sequence: TGCGCCAGCAGTCTCACACGGGACAACAATCAGCCCCAGCATTTT. It specifies CASSLTRDNNQPQHF.

This clonotype was recorded a few times. The chain couples TRBV2 to TRBJ1-4; D is uncertain. This CDR3 comprises 17 residues. V was clipped by 4 bases and J by 4 bases, with 19 bases between them. Germline CDR1 reads SNHLY; CDR2 reads FYNNEI. The CDR3 loop reads CASSATSSGSFNEKLFF. In DNA, the CDR3 is TGTGCCAGCAGTGCCACCTCCTCGGGGTCGTTTAATGAAAAACTGTTTTTT.

This chain connects TRBV6-1 to TRBJ1-2, with TRBD1 matching 12 bases. Germline lookup yields CDR1 MNHNS and CDR2 SASEGT. This CDR3 comprises 14 residues. V gave up 6 bases and J gave up 6 bases; unmatched junction bases: 5. CDR3 sequence: CASSERDRGHGYTF. Written as DNA, the CDR3 is TGTGCCAGCAGCGAGCGGGACAGGGGGCATGGCTACACCTTC.

This clonotype was counted a few times. The chain uses TRBV9 and TRBJ1-2; possibly TRBD1 for D (6 bases). The CDR3 contains 14 residues. Germline V CDR1 and CDR2: SGDLS, YYNGEE. V lost 0 bases to trimming and J lost 2 bases, with 8 bases between them. The CDR3 nucleotides are TGTGCCAGCAGCGTAGGGGACAAAAACTATGGCTACACCTTC. This codes for CASSVGDKNYGYTF.

The rearrangement joins TRBV24-1 to TRBJ2-2; the D gene is possibly TRBD2 (6 bases). The CDR3 runs 16 residues. The germline gives CDR1 KGHDR, CDR2 SFDVKD. Deletions cut 7 bases from V and 1 base from J, with 15 bases between. Here the CDR3 reads CATSGGDLKNTGELFF. The CDR3 DNA sequence: TGTGCCACCAGCGGCGGGGACCTAAAGAACACCGGGGAGCTGTTTTTT.

In this sample, this clonotype turned up many times. The genes are TRBV18 and TRBJ2-7, with a weak D call TRBD2 (5 bases). This CDR3 comprises 12 residues. The germline V gene encodes CDR1 KGHSH and CDR2 LQKENI. V was pared by 3 bases and J by 5 bases, with 8 bases between. The CDR3: CASSPMRDEQYF. CDR3 DNA sequence: TGTGCCAGCTCACCGATGAGGGACGAGCAGTACTTC.

By its share, this clonotype is medium-sized. The genes are TRBV20-1 and TRBJ1-5; perhaps TRBD1 as D (5 bases). The CDR3 contains 15 residues. Germline CDR1 reads DFQATT; CDR2 reads SNEGSKA (reference sequence). Trimming took off 1 base at V and 1 base at J, with 11 bases between the two ends. The CDR3 coding sequence is TGCAGTGCTAGAGGACAGATGGGGAGCAATCAGCCCCAGCATTTT. Amino acids: CSARGQMGSNQPQHF.

The table lists this clonotype with a few counts. The chain recombines TRBV5-1 with TRBJ2-7, with D unclear. This CDR3 has 14 amino acids. The V gene lost 4 bases and the J gene lost 1 base, with 12 bases spanning the gap. From germline, CDR1 is SGHRS and CDR2 YFSETQ. The CDR3 nucleotides read TGCGCCAGCAGCCCGGTAGCCCTTTCCTACGAGCAGTACTTC. This gives the protein CASSPVALSYEQYF.

This clonotype turned up a few times. V is TRBV5-1 and J is TRBJ2-5, with D unclear. Germline V lookup: CDR1 SGHRS, CDR2 YFSETQ. V was pared by 7 bases and J by 1 base, with 14 bases between. CDR3 length: 14 residues. The CDR3 bases are TGCGCCAGCGGACCTATGGGTTTCCAAGAGACCCAGTACTTC. It yields the protein CASGPMGFQETQYF.

The chain is built from TRBV3-1 and TRBJ1-2, with a tentative D call TRBD1 (6 bases). CDR1 is LGHDT and CDR2 is YNNKEL in the germline V gene (reference sequence). The V gene lost 4 bases and the J gene lost 8 bases, with 14 bases spanning the gap. CDR3 length: 13 residues. The chain's CDR3 is CASSPTDSFGYTF. The DNA for the CDR3 is TGTGCCAGCAGCCCAACGGACAGCTTCGGCTACACCTTC.

This chain connects TRBV4-1 to TRBJ1-2; unclear D gene. The CDR3 is 17 residues long. V was cut by 0 bases and J by 2 bases, with 16 bases left in between. The V gene's germline CDR1 is MGHRA and CDR2 YSYEKL. CDR3: CASSQDFYRGGNYGYTF. The CDR3 DNA sequence: TGCGCCAGCAGCCAAGATTTTTATCGGGGTGGCAACTATGGCTACACCTTC.

This clonotype has only a few counts. This chain links TRBV15 with TRBJ1-4, with a weak D call TRBD1 (5 bases). Germline CDR1 is LNHNV and CDR2 is YYDKDF (reference sequence). The CDR3 is 15 residues long. The V gene lost 1 base and the J gene lost 5 bases, with 11 bases spanning the gap. The CDR3 DNA follows: TGTGCCACCAGCAGAGTGGGGGGTGGAAATGAAAAACTGTTTTTT. Protein sequence: CATSRVGGGNEKLFF.

The chain links TRBV10-3 to TRBJ2-7; TRBD1 aligns across 9 bases. There are 15 residues in the CDR3. Germline loops: CDR1 ENHRY, CDR2 SYGVKD. V lost 0 bases to trimming and J lost 6 bases; unmatched junction nucleotides: 6. In DNA, the CDR3 is TGTGCCATCAGTGAGTCCGGGACAGGGATGATCGAGCAGTACTTC. This gives the protein CAISESGTGMIEQYF.

V and J are TRBV12-3 or TRBV12-4 and TRBJ2-2; TRBD1 is a possible D gene (6 bases). There are 16 residues in the CDR3. The V gene lost 5 bases and the J gene lost 0 bases, with 13 bases spanning the gap. DNA for the CDR3: TGTGCCAGCAGTCCGACCGGGACAACGAACACCGGGGAGCTGTTTTTT. It specifies CASSPTGTTNTGELFF.

This rearrangement joins TRBV5-1 to TRBJ1-1; possible D gene TRBD1, 5 bases. Trimming took off 4 bases at V and 4 bases at J, with 23 bases between the two ends. CDR3 length equals 17 residues. The germline V gene has CDR1 SGHRS and CDR2 YFSETQ. CDR3: CASSPVVGGGQATEAFF. As DNA, the CDR3 is TGCGCCAGCAGCCCCGTGGTCGGGGGAGGGCAAGCCACTGAAGCTTTCTTT.

The V call is TRBV20-1, the J call TRBJ1-2, with 9 bases aligning to TRBD1. The CDR3 length is 17 residues. V was pared by 1 base and J by 2 bases, with 11 bases of the junction left unmatched. CDR1 and CDR2 (germline): DFQATT, SNEGSKA (reference sequence). The CDR3 reads CSARGLARTGVNYGYTF. The CDR3 region has the DNA TGCAGTGCTAGAGGCCTTGCTAGGACAGGGGTAAACTATGGCTACACCTTC.

The sample holds many counts of this clonotype. The chain combines TRBV29-1 with TRBJ2-7; D may be TRBD2 (6 bases). CDR1 is SQVTM and CDR2 is ANQGSEA in the germline V gene. The CDR3 sequence is 13 residues long. V was trimmed by 6 bases and J by 6 bases, leaving 18 bases between them. CDR3 coding DNA: TGCAGCGTCGGAGATTCCAGGGAGGCCGAGCAGTACTTC. Amino acids: CSVGDSREAEQYF.

The chain employs TRBV6-1 and TRBJ2-2; possible D gene TRBD1, 5 bases. The CDR3 is 13 residues long. CDR1 and CDR2 (germline): MNHNS, SASEGT. Deletions cut 11 bases from V and 4 bases from J, with 14 bases between. CDR3 sequence: CAAWAGSTGELFF. For the CDR3, the DNA is TGTGCCGCATGGGCAGGGTCCACCGGGGAGCTGTTTTTT.

This clonotype was counted ten times or more. This chain uses TRBV29-1 with TRBJ1-2; a possible D gene is TRBD1 (5 bases). The CDR3 is made up of 12 amino acids. Germline V gene data show CDR1 as SQVTM and CDR2 as ANQGSEA. V was clipped by 7 bases and J by 8 bases, with 17 bases between them. CDR3 region: CSASRGAGGYTF. The DNA for the CDR3 is TGCAGCGCTTCAAGAGGGGCAGGAGGCTACACCTTC.

The chain is built from TRBV29-1 and TRBJ2-6; D is unresolved. The CDR3 sequence is 13 residues long. Trimming pared 4 bases from V and 3 bases from J, leaving 7 bases between. CDR1 is SQVTM, CDR2 ANQGSEA, per germline. CDR3 nucleotides: TGCAGCGTTGCTAGAAATGGGGCCAACGTCCTGACTTTC. Translation gives CSVARNGANVLTF.

This chain links TRBV9 with TRBJ1-6; maybe TRBD1 (5 bases). The CDR3 is 15 amino acids. V lost 2 bases and J 2 bases, leaving 8 bases between the germline ends. The germline V gene encodes CDR1 SGDLS and CDR2 YYNGEE. The CDR3 DNA reads TGTGCCAGCAGCGTCCAGGGTCCCTATAATTCACCCCTCCACTTT. This gives the protein CASSVQGPYNSPLHF.